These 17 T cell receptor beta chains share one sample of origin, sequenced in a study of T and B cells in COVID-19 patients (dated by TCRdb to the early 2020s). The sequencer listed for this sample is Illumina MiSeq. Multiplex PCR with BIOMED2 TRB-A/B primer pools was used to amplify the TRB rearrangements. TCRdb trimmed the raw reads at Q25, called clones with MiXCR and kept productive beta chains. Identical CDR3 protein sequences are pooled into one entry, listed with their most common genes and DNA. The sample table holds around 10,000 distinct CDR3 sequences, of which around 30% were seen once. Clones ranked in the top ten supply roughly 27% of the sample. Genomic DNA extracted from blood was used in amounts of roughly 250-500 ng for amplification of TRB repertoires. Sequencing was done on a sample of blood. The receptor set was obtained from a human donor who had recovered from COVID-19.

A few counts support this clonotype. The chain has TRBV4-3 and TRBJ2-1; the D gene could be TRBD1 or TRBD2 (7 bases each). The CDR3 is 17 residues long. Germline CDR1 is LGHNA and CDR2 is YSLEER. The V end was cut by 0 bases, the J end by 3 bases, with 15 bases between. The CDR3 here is CASSQEDRPGGYNEQFF. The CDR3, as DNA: TGCGCCAGCAGCCAAGAGGACAGGCCGGGAGGCTACAATGAGCAGTTCTTC.

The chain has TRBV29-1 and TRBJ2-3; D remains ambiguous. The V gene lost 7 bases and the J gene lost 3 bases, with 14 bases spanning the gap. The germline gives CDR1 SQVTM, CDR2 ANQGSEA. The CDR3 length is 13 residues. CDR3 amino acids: CSDSTLGTDTQYF. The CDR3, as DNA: TGCAGCGACTCAACCTTAGGAACAGATACGCAGTATTTT.

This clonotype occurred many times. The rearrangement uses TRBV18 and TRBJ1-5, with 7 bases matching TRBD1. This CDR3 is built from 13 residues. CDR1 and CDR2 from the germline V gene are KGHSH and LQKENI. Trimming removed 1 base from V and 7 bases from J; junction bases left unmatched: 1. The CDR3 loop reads CASSPRTGQPQHF. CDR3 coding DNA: TGTGCCAGCTCACCACGGACAGGACAGCCCCAGCATTTT.

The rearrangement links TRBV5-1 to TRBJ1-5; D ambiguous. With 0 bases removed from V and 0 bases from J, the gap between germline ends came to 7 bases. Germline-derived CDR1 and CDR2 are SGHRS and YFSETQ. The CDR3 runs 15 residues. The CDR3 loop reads CASSLDGDSNQPQHF. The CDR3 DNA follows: TGCGCCAGCAGCTTGGACGGCGATAGCAATCAGCCCCAGCATTTT.

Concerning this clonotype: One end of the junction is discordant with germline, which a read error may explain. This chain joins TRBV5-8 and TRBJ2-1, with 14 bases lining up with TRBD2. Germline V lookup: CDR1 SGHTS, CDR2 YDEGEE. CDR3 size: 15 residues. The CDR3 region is CAISLATSGRGEQFF. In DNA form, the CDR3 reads TGTGCCATCAGCTTGGCGACTAGCGGGAGGGGTGAGCAGTTCTTC.

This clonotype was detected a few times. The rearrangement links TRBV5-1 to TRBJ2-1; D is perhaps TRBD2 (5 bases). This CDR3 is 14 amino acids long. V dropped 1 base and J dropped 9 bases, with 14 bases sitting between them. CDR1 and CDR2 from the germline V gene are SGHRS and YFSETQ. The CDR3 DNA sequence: TGCGCCAGCAGCTTGACTAGGGTACGTGGTGAGCAGTTCTTC. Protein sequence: CASSLTRVRGEQFF.

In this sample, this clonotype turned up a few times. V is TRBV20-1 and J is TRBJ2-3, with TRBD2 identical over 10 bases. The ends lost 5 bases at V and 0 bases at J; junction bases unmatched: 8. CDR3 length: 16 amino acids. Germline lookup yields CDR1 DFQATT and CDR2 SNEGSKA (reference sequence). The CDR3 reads CSAPGLAESSTDTQYF. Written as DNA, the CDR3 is TGCAGTGCTCCCGGACTAGCGGAGTCCAGCACAGATACGCAGTATTTT.

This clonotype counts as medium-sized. The CDR3 reads CASSFGLAVASGANVLTF. The CDR3 nucleotides are TGTGCCAGCAGTTTTGGACTAGCGGTAGCCTCTGGGGCCAACGTCCTGACTTTC. This rearrangement joins TRBV12-3 or TRBV12-4 to TRBJ2-6; 10 bases align to TRBD2. The CDR3 is 18 residues long. V dropped 3 bases and J dropped 0; count of bases not matched to a gene: 5.

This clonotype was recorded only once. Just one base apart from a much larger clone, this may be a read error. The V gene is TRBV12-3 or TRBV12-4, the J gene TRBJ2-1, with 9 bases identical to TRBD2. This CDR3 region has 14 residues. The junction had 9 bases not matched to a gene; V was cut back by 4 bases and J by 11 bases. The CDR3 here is CASSSAGGMDKQFF. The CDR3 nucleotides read TGTGCCAGCAGTTCCGCGGGGGGGATGGATAAGCAGTTCTTC.

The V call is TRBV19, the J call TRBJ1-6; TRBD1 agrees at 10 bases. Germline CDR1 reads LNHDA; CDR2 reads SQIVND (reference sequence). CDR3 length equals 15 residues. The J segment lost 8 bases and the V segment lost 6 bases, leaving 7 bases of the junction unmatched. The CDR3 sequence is CASRETGGNDSPLHF. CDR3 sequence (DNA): TGTGCCAGTAGGGAGACAGGGGGCAATGATTCACCCCTCCACTTT.

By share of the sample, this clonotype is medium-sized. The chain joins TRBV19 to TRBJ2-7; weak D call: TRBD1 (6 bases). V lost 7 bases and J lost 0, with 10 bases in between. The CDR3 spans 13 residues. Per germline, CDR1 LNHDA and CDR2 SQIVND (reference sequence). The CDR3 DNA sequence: TGTGCCAGTACAGGGGAGAGCTCCTACGAGCAGTACTTC. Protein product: CASTGESSYEQYF.

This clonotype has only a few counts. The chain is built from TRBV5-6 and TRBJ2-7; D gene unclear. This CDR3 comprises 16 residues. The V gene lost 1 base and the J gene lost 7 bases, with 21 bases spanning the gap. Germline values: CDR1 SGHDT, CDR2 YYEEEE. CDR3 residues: CASSLRSVSGDGEQYF. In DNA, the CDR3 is TGTGCCAGCAGCTTGAGGTCAGTAAGTGGGGATGGGGAGCAGTACTTC. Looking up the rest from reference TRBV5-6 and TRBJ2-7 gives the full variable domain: DAGVTQSPTHLIKTRGQQVTLRCSPKSGHDTVSWYQQALGQGPQFIFQYYEEEERQRGNFPDRFSGHQFPNYSSELNVNALLLGDSALYLCASSLRSVSGDGEQYFGPGTRLTVT.

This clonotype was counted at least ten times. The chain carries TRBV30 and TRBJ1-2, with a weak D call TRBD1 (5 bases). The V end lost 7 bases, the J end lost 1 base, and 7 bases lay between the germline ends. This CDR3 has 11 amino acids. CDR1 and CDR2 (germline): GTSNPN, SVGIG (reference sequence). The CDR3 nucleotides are TGTGCCTTCAGGGATAACTATGGCTACACCTTC. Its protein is CAFRDNYGYTF.

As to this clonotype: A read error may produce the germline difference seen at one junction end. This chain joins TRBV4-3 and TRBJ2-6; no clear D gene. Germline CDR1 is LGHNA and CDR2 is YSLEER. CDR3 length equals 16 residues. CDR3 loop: CASSQDSQIGANVLTF. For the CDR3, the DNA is TGTGCCAGCAGCCAAGATTCCCAGATTGGGGCCAACGTCCTGACTTTC.

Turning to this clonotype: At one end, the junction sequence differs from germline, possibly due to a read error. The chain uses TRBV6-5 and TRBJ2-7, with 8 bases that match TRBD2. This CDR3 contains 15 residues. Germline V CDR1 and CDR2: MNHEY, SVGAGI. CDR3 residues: CASTKTSATSYKQYF. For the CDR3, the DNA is TGTGCCAGCACCAAGACTAGCGCGACCTCCTACAAGCAGTACTTC.

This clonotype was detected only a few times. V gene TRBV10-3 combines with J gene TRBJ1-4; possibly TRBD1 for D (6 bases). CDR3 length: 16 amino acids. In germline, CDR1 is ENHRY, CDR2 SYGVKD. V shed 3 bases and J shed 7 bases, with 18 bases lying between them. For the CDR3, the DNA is TGTGCCATCAGTGAAGGTTCGGGGGGCGCCTTTGAAAAACTGTTTTTT. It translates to CAISEGSGGAFEKLFF.

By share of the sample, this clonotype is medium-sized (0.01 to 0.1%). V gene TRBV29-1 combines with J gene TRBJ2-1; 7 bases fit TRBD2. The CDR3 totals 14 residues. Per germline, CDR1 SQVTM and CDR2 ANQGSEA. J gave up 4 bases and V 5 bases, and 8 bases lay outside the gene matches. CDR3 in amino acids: CSVRTSDQYNEQFF. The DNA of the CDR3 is TGCAGCGTTCGAACTAGCGACCAATACAATGAGCAGTTCTTC.